The entry below describes one T cell receptor beta chain. Its antigen is not yet known. No much larger clone exists at a distance of one base, and base qualities are not known. The sample comes from a study of cytotoxic CD8 clonotypes in ibrutinib-treated CLL (dated by TCRdb to the early 2020s). As for the study more broadly: In this cohort, around 14 patients were treatment-naive and under 13 were relapsed/refractory, while approximately 18 had unmutated IGHV. Longitudinal samples were available for about 30% of the 86 trial participants. On average, each sample had 255,043 productive templates and approximately 85,000 productive rearrangements. Response samples were obtained after a median of approximately eleven months of treatment, with a range of about 6 to 36 months. Patients were still on ibrutinib when every remission and progressive disease sample was collected. Cryopreserved peripheral blood mononuclear cells were collected before treatment, at response, and at either disease progression or sustained remission. Partial responses were observed in 24 patients and complete responses in 2; after a median follow-up of about 69 months, remission was maintained in approximately 14 patients and progression was observed in about twelve. Results and caveats for the whole study, not just this receptor: Clonality rose at ibrutinib response, remained stable during sustained remission, and dropped back toward baseline at progression. Public clonotypes were rare and either shrank or stayed stable during treatment, and the rise in clonality at ibrutinib response reflected expansion of private clonotypes. Lymph node repertoires were not examined, and the timing of sampling was not matched between patients in sustained remission and those whose disease progressed. At baseline, clonality was higher than in age-matched healthy donors and showed a strong correlation with circulating CD8+ T-cell counts.

Explained via the paper, the time point label denotes: about eleven months on ibrutinib. For TCR beta library preparation, approximately 2 micrograms of genomic DNA were extracted from the cryopreserved PBMCs. Longitudinal blood samples from CLL patients on ibrutinib monotherapy were analyzed using high-throughput TCR beta sequencing. The patients were enrolled in a single-center, open-label phase 2 trial of ibrutinib monotherapy. CDR1 and CDR2 (MNHNY, SVGAGI) derive from the germline V gene (reference sequence). From cysteine to phenylalanine, the CDR3 is 14 amino acids long. Just the 42-base CDR3 DNA is kept, in frame starting at base 1. V is cut back by 7 bases and J by 7 bases, with 11 bases in the junction unmatched. The goal of deep resolution MiSeq sequencing was a depth between 1 in 1 million and 1 in 200,000 T cells, and coverage averaged 10x per clonotype. TCR beta libraries were generated with the immunoSEQ hsTCRB Kit. The study's processing was this. ImmunoSEQ Data Assistant and ImmunoSEQ Analyzer were used for data analysis, and V, D and J genes were assigned according to IMGT definitions. Clonality, which ranges from 0 to 1, was calculated by subtracting the normalized Shannon entropy of productive rearrangement frequencies from one. Only overrepresented clonotypes making up at least 0.05% of each patient's repertoire were included in the public clonotype analysis. Some 13 age-matched healthy donor repertoires from immuneACCESS were used as controls for clonality. TCRdb obtained this table from immuneACCESS and retained in-frame rearrangements with V and J assigned. These tables miss some clones; where compared with another copy, unresolved V genes account for less than half of the shortfall, and the remainder is unexplained. That table is the source of V, J and clone size, and D and trimming were worked out from the DNA. In all, the sample holds about 200,000 clones, and approximately 75% of those were seen once. The ten largest clonotypes hold approximately 10% of the sample.

The starting material was PBMCs, obtained after 12 months of ibrutinib treatment. The sequence was collected from a human donor with chronic lymphocytic leukemia. The chain is made from TRBV6-6 and TRBJ2-7; the junction holds 9 bases that match TRBD1. In nucleotide form, the sequence is TGTGCCAGCACTTCCGGGACAGGGAGGTGGGAGCAGTACTTC. The translation is CASTSGTGRWEQYF.